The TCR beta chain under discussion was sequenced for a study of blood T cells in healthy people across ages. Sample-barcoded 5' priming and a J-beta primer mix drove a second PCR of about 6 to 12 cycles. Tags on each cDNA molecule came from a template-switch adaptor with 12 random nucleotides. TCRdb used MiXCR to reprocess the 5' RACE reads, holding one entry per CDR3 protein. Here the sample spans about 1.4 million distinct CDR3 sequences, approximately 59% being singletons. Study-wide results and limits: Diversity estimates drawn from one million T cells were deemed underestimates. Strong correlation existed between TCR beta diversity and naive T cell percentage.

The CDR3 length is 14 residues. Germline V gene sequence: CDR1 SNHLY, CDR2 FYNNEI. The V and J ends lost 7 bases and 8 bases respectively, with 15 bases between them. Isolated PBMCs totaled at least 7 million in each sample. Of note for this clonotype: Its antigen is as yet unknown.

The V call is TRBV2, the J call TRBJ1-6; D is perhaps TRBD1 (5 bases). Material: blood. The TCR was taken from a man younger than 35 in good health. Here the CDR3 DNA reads TGTGCCAGCAAAACGACAGCGCCACATTCACCCCTCCACTTT. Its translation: CASKTTAPHSPLHF.